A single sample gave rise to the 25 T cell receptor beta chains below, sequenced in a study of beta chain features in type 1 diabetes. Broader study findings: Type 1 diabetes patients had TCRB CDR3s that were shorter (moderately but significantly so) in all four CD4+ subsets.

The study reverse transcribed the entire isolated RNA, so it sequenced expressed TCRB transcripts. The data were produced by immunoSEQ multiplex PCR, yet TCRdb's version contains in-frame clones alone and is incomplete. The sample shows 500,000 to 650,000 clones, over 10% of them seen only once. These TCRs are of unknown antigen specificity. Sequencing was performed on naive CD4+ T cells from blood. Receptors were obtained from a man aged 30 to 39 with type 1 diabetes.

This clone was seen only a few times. The chain's CDR3 is CASSQDRAGEQYF. CDR3 nucleotide sequence: TGTGCCAGCAGCCAGGACAGGGCGGGAGAGCAGTACTTC. The V gene is TRBV7-2, the J gene TRBJ2-7; 8 positions agree with TRBD1. With 5 bases clipped from V and 7 bases from J, the junction kept 7 bases outside the gene matches. The CDR3 has 13 residues. Germline V lookup: CDR1 SGHTA, CDR2 FQGNSA.

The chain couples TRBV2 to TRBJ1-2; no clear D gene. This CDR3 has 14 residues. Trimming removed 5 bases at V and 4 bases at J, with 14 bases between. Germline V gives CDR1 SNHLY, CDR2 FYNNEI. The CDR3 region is CASSKSGIIYGYTF. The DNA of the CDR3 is TGTGCCAGCAGTAAGAGCGGGATCATCTATGGCTACACCTTC.

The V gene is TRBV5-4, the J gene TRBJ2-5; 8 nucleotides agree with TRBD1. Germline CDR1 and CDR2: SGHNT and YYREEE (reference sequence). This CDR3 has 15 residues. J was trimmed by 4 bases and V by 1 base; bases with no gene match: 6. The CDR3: CASSLRQGHGETQYF. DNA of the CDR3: TGTGCCAGCAGCTTGAGACAGGGGCATGGAGAGACCCAGTACTTC.

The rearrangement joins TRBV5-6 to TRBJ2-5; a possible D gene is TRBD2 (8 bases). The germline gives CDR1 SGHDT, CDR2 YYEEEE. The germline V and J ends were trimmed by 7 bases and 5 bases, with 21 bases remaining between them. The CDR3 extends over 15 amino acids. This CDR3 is CASPSGGGGLETQYF. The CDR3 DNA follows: TGTGCCAGCCCGTCGGGAGGGGGCGGCTTGGAGACCCAGTACTTC.

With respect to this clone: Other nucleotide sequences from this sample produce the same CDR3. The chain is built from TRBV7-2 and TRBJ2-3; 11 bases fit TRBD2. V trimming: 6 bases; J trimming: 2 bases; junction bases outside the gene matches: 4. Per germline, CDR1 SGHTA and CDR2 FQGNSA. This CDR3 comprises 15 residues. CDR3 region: CASSRTSGSTDTQYF. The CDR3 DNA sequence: TGTGCCAGCAGTCGGACTAGCGGGTCCACAGATACGCAGTATTTT.

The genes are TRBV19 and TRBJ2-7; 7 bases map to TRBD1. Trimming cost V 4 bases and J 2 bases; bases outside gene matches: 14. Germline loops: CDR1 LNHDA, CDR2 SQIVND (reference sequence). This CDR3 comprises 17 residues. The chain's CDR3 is CASSTPRGRQGAYEQYF. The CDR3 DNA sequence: TGTGCCAGTAGTACCCCAAGGGGGAGACAGGGAGCCTACGAGCAGTACTTC.

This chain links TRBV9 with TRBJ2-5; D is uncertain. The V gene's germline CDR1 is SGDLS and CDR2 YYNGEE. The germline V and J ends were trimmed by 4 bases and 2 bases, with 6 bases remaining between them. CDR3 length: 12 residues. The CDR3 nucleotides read TGTGCCAGCAGCTCAATGCAAGAGACCCAGTACTTC. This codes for CASSSMQETQYF.

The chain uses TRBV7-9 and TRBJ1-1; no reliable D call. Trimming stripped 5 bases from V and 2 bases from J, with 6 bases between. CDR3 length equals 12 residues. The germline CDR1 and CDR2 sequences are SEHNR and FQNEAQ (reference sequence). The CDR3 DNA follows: TGTGCCAGCAGCCCCTTTAACACTGAAGCTTTCTTT. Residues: CASSPFNTEAFF.

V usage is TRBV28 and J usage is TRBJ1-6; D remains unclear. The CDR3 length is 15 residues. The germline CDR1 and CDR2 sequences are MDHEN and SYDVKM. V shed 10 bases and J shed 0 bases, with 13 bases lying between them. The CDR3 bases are TGTGCCACCAGGACTGAGATCTCCTATAATTCACCCCTCCACTTT. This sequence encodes CATRTEISYNSPLHF.

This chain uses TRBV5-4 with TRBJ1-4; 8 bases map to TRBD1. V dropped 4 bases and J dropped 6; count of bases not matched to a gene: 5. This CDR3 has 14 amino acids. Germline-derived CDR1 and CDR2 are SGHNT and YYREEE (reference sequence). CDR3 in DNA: TGTGCCAGCAGCCGGACAGGGACGTATGAAAAACTGTTTTTT. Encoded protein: CASSRTGTYEKLFF.

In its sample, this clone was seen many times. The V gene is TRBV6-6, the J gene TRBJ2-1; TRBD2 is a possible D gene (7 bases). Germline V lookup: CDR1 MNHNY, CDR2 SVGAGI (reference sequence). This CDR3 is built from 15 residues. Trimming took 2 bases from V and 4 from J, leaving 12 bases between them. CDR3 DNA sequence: TGTGCCAGCAGTTACCGGGGGGCTTATTACAATGAGCAGTTCTTC. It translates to CASSYRGAYYNEQFF.

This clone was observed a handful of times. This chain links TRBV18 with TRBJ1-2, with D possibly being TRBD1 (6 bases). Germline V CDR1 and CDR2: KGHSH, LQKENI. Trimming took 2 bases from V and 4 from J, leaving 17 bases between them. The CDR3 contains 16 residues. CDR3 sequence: CASSPSSIGQIYGYTF. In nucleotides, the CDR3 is TGTGCCAGCTCACCATCTTCTATTGGACAGATCTATGGCTACACCTTC.

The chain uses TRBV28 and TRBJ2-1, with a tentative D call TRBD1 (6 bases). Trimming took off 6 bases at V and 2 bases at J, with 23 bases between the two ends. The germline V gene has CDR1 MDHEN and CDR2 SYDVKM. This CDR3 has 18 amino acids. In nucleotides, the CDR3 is TGTGCCAGCAGCCGGATCGACCTCGACAGGTTACCCTACAATGAGCAGTTCTTC. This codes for CASSRIDLDRLPYNEQFF. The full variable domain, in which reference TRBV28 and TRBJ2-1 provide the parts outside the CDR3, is DVKVTQSSRYLVKRTGEKVFLECVQDMDHENMFWYRQDPGLGLRLIYFSYDVKMKEKGDIPEGYSVSREKKERFSLILESASTNQTSMYLCASSRIDLDRLPYNEQFFGPGTRLTVL.

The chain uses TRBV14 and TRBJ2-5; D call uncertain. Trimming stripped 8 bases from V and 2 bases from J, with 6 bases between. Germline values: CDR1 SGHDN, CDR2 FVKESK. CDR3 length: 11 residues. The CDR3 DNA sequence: TGTGCCAGCCTCCTACAAGAGACCCAGTACTTC. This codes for CASLLQETQYF.

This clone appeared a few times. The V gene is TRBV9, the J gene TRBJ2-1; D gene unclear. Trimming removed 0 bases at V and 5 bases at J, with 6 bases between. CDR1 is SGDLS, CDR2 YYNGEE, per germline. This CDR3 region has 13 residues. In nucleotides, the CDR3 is TGTGCCAGCAGCGTAGACTTGCACAATGAGCAGTTCTTC. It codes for CASSVDLHNEQFF.

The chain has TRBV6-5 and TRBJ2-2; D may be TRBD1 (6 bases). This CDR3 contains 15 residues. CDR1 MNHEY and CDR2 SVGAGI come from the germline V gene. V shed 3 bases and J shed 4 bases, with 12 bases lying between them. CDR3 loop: CASSYETGVTGELFF. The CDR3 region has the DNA TGTGCCAGCAGTTATGAGACAGGTGTCACCGGGGAGCTGTTTTTT.

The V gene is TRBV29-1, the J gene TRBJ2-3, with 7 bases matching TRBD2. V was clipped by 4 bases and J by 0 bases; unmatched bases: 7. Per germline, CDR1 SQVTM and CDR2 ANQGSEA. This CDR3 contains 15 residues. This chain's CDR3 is CSVGNLAASTDTQYF. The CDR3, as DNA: TGCAGCGTTGGTAATCTAGCGGCTAGCACAGATACGCAGTATTTT.

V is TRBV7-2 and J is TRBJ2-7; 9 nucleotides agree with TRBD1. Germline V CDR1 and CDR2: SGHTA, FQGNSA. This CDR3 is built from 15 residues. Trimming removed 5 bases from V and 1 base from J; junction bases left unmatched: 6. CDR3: CASSPRDRASYEQYF. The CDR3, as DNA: TGTGCCAGCAGCCCCCGGGACAGGGCATCCTACGAGCAGTACTTC.

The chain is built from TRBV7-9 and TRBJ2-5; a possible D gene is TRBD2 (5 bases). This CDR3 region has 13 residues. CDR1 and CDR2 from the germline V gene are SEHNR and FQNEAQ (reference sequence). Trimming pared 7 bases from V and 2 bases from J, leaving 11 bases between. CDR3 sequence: CASTPREQETQYF. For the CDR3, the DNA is TGTGCCAGCACCCCACGGGAACAAGAGACCCAGTACTTC.

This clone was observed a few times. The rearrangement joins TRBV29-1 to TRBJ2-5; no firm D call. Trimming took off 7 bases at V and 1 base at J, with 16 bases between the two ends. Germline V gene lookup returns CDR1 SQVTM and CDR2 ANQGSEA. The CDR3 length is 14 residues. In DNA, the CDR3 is TGCAGCGCTGCGGTTGGCCGACTCCAAGAGACCCAGTACTTC. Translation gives CSAAVGRLQETQYF.

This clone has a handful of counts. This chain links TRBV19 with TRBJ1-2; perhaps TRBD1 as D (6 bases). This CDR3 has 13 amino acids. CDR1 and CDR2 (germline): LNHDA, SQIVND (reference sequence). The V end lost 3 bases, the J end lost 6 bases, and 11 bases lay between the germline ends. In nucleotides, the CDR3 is TGTGCCAGTAGTATCGGGCAGGGGCATGGCTACACCTTC. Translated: CASSIGQGHGYTF.

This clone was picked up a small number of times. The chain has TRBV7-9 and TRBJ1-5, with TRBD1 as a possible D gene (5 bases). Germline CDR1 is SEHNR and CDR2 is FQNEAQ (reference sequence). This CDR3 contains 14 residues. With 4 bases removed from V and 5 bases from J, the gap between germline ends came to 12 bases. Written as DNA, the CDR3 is TGTGCCAGCAGCTCGTCGACAGCCTATCAGCCCCAGCATTTT. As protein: CASSSSTAYQPQHF.

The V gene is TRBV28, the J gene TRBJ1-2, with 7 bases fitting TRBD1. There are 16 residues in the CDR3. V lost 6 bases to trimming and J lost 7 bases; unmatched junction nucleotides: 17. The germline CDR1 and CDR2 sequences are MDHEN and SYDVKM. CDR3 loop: CASSTSSTGALGGYTF. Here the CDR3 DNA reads TGTGCCAGCAGCACAAGCAGTACAGGGGCCTTGGGTGGCTACACCTTC.

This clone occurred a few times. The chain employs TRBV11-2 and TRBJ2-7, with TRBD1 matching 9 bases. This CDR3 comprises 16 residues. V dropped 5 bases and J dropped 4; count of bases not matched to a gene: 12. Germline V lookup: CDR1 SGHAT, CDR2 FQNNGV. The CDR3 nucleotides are TGTGCCAGCAGCCCCGACCCCCACAGGGGGCCTTACGAGCAGTACTTC. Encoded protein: CASSPDPHRGPYEQYF. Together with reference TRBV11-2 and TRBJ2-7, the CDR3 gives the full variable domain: EAGVAQSPRYKIIEKRQSVAFWCNPISGHATLYWYQQILGQGPKLLIQFQNNGVVDDSQLPKDRFSAERLKGVDSTLKIQPAKLEDSAVYLCASSPDPHRGPYEQYFGPGTRLTVT.

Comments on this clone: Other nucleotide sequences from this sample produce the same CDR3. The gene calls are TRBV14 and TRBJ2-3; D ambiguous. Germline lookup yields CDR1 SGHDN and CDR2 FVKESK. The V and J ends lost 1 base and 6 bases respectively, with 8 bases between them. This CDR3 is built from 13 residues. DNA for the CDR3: TGTGCCAGCAGCCAAGTTGGGGTGGATACGCAGTATTTT. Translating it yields CASSQVGVDTQYF.